This T cell receptor (beta chain) comes out of a study of cytomegalovirus exposure and HLA in healthy donors. General observations from the study: Reportedly, HLA-A and HLA-B alleles of most subjects were accurately predicted from TCR beta.

To note about this clone: Its antigen is not known.

Primers: 60 Vbeta forward and 13 Jbeta reverse. Assay: immunoSEQ multiplex PCR; the TCRdb copy retains only in-frame clones and omits some. Among about 120,000 clones, roughly 76% were seen once, and the ten largest hold around 3.3%. This CDR3 contains 16 residues. Looked up from germline, CDR1 is SGHTA and CDR2 is FQGNSA. With V trimmed by 4 bases and J by 0 bases, 5 bases remained unmatched. The origin of this receptor is a woman between 50 and 59 years old in good health and CMV-seronegative. The chain employs TRBV7-2 and TRBJ2-1; 8 nucleotides match TRBD2. Material for sequencing was PBMCs. The CDR3 nucleotides are TGTGCCAGCAGCTCCACTAGCGGTAGCTCCTACAATGAGCAGTTCTTC. Its protein product is CASSSTSGSSYNEQFF. Complete variable domain (other parts from reference TRBV7-2 and TRBJ2-1): GAGVSQSPSNKVTEKGKDVELRCDPISGHTALYWYRQSLGQGLEFLIYFQGNSAPDKSGLPSDRFSAERTGGSVSTLTIQRTQQEDSAVYLCASSSTSGSSYNEQFFGPGTRLTVL.